This T cell receptor beta chain stems from a study of post-analysis software for immune sequencing data. Study-level results: Patients carried a handful of TRBV segments more frequently than controls did, and TRBV5-6, TRBV5-1 and TRBV20-1 were among them.

In regard to this clonotype: Its antigen is not known.

Unique molecular identifiers had been added to the TCR beta cDNA libraries. TCRdb itself ran the PCR reads through MiXCR, one entry per CDR3 protein. The table includes roughly 400,000 distinct CDR3 sequences, 30% to 45% detected once. This CDR3 has 16 amino acids. The ends lost 0 bases at V and 7 bases at J; junction bases unmatched: 11. Germline V gene sequence: CDR1 DFQATT, CDR2 SNEGSKA (reference sequence). The rearrangement links TRBV20-1 to TRBJ1-2; 10 bases are shared with TRBD1. Specimen: blood. The clonotype comes from a girl aged 2-10 years with multiple sclerosis. The CDR3 DNA is TGCAGTGCTAGAGATGGTCTGACAGGGGGCGCCTCTGGCTACACCTTC. This gives the protein CSARDGLTGGASGYTF.